This T cell receptor (beta chain) derives from a study of T cell repertoires in cytomegalovirus infection. The ends lost 4 bases at V and 5 bases at J; junction bases unmatched: 4. Germline values: CDR1 PRHDT, CDR2 FYEKMQ (reference sequence). CDR3 length: 13 amino acids. Note on this clonotype: Its antigen is currently unknown.

TCRdb reprocessed the reads via MiXCR and lists one record per CDR3 protein. The sample lists about 900,000 distinct CDR3 sequences, approximately 33% occurring once. This clonotype was sampled from a human donor in good health (CMV status not recorded). Some clones in this sample may be carry-over from other donors' samples. The source material was cultured CD8+ T cells from PBMCs, sampled from culture after CMV antigen stimulation. The chain has TRBV13 and TRBJ2-5; 7 bases are shared with TRBD2. CDR3: CASSWGGNETQYF. The CDR3 nucleotides are TGTGCCAGCAGCTGGGGGGGGAACGAGACCCAGTACTTC.